This T cell receptor (beta chain) was captured by sequencing in a study of T cells after yellow fever vaccination. General observations from the study: The study re-detected most primary-vaccination clones after the booster (roughly 95% CD4, roughly 88% CD8). Repertoires obtained by FACS sorting could include abundant clonotypes that entered as contaminants from the bulk population. A minor fraction of clonotypes spanned both CD4 and CD8 compartments.

For this clonotype: Its antigen remains unknown.

A process of 5'RACE template switching, which added a universal primer site and UMIs, was used to make TCR cDNA. Each CDR3 protein gets one entry after TCRdb re-called the 5' RACE reads with MiXCR. The data contain fewer than 150,000 distinct CDR3 sequences, 7% to 9% of them seen just once; the ten biggest clones take up roughly 0.77%. This TCR was recovered from a man aged 25-45 years who received the YFV17D yellow fever vaccine. The sequencing used CD4+ T cells sorted from PBMCs, collected 5 days after the yellow fever booster vaccination.

CDR3: CASSQPGGAETTYNEQFF. CDR3 sequence (DNA): TGTGCCAGCTCCCAGCCGGGAGGGGCGGAAACTACATACAATGAGCAGTTCTTC. V is TRBV3-1 and J is TRBJ2-1; 8 bases align to TRBD2. CDR3 length: 18 residues. The V segment lost 8 bases and the J segment 4 bases; nucleotides outside the gene matches: 19. Germline V CDR1 and CDR2: LGHDT, YNNKEL (reference sequence).